These 14 T cell receptor beta chains share one sample of origin, sequenced in a study of beta chain features in type 1 diabetes. Study-level results: Among all four CD4+ subsets, Type 1 diabetes patients had TCRB CDR3s that were moderately but significantly shorter.

Which antigens these TCRs recognize remains unknown. Every bit of the isolated RNA underwent reverse transcription, so sequencing read expressed TCRB transcripts. Measured with immunoSEQ multiplex PCR; TCRdb has only the in-frame clones, and not every one. Among 400,000 or so clones, 10% to 15% were seen once, and the ten largest hold around 0.01%. Sequencing was carried out using naive CD4+ T cells from blood. The origin of the receptors is a woman between 18 and 29 years old with type 1 diabetes.

V is TRBV19 and J is TRBJ2-6, with D perhaps TRBD1 (5 bases). CDR3 length: 13 residues. Germline lookup yields CDR1 LNHDA and CDR2 SQIVND (reference sequence). V lost 10 bases and J 1 base, leaving 8 bases between the germline ends. CDR3 nucleotides: TGTGCCACGGACAAATCTGGGGCCAACGTCCTGACTTTC. Translated, it gives CATDKSGANVLTF.

The chain combines TRBV5-6 with TRBJ2-7, with D perhaps TRBD1 (6 bases). There are 18 residues in the CDR3. The germline CDR1 and CDR2 sequences are SGHDT and YYEEEE. V was shortened by 1 base and J by 3 bases, with 23 bases between the two germline ends. In DNA, the CDR3 is TGTGCCAGCAGCTTGCAGTCTAACGTGCGCAGGGGTTACTACGAGCAGTACTTC. It codes for CASSLQSNVRRGYYEQYF.

This chain uses TRBV27 with TRBJ2-7, with D possibly matching TRBD2 (6 bases). The CDR3 loop spans 11 amino acids. V lost 6 bases, J lost 3 bases, and 6 bases lay in between. The germline V gene has CDR1 MNHEY and CDR2 SMNVEV (reference sequence). CDR3 residues: CASRDYYEQYF. The DNA for the CDR3 is TGTGCCAGCAGGGACTACTACGAGCAGTACTTC.

This clone was seen a few times. The V gene is TRBV28, the J gene TRBJ1-4, with 7 bases lining up with TRBD1. Unmatched junction bases numbered 14, after V lost 6 bases and J lost 16 bases. Germline CDR1 MDHEN, CDR2 SYDVKM. This CDR3 region has 13 residues. The CDR3 coding sequence is TGTGCCAGCAGACACACGGTCGGGGACAGAGGGTTTTTT. Its translation is CASRHTVGDRGFF.

This rearrangement joins TRBV7-9 to TRBJ1-5, with unresolved D. The CDR3 is 13 amino acids. The V end was cut by 9 bases, the J end by 6 bases, with 15 bases between. Per the germline V gene, CDR1 is SEHNR and CDR2 is FQNEAQ (reference sequence). Here the CDR3 DNA reads TGTGCCAGTACTGGGTCTGGAGCTCAGCCCCAGCATTTT. Protein sequence: CASTGSGAQPQHF.

As DNA, the CDR3 is TGTGCCAGCAGCCAGGGGGGGGCTCGAGGCTACACCTTC. It translates to CASSQGGARGYTF. The chain links TRBV4-2 to TRBJ1-2; weak D call: TRBD1 (6 bases). The CDR3 has 13 residues. Germline lookup yields CDR1 LGHNA and CDR2 YNFKEQ. Deletions cut 3 bases from V and 8 bases from J, with 13 bases between.

The rearrangement joins TRBV5-4 to TRBJ1-4; D not certain. Germline assignment: CDR1 SGHNT and CDR2 YYREEE (reference sequence). V dropped 4 bases and J dropped 5 bases, with 18 bases sitting between them. This CDR3 region has 16 residues. The CDR3 coding sequence is TGTGCCAGCAGCCCCACAGCCACAGAAACAAATGAAAAACTGTTTTTT. Protein product: CASSPTATETNEKLFF.

This clone was found a few times. The rearrangement links TRBV7-2 to TRBJ2-7; maybe TRBD2 (7 bases). The CDR3 is 14 residues long. The V gene lost 5 bases and the J gene lost 1 base, with 12 bases spanning the gap. In germline, CDR1 is SGHTA, CDR2 FQGNSA. This chain's CDR3 is CASSLEGGSYEQYF. Here the CDR3 DNA reads TGTGCCAGCAGCCTAGAGGGGGGGTCCTACGAGCAGTACTTC.

This chain links TRBV5-4 with TRBJ2-1; 9 bases are shared with TRBD2. The trim removed 1 base at V and 5 bases at J, leaving 1 base unmatched. The CDR3 totals 14 residues. Germline V gene data show CDR1 as SGHNT and CDR2 as YYREEE (reference sequence). This CDR3 is CASSLLAGNNEQFF. The CDR3 DNA reads TGTGCCAGCAGCTTGCTAGCGGGAAACAATGAGCAGTTCTTC.

This clone occurred a few times. The rearrangement joins TRBV7-2 to TRBJ2-1, with D possibly being TRBD2 (5 bases). CDR3 length: 15 amino acids. Trimming left V 5 bases short and J 5 bases short, with 16 bases between. Germline CDR1 is SGHTA and CDR2 is FQGNSA. CDR3 coding DNA: TGTGCCAGCAGCCCTTTCCCAGGAGGTCACAATGAGCAGTTCTTC. Residues: CASSPFPGGHNEQFF.

About this clone itself: One junction end disagrees with the germline gene, perhaps due to a read error. The chain links TRBV29-1 to TRBJ2-7; TRBD1 is a possible D gene (5 bases). This CDR3 has 8 amino acids. From germline, CDR1 is SQVTM and CDR2 ANQGSEA. In DNA form, the CDR3 reads TGCAGCGTCGCTGGACACCACTTC. Protein: CSVAGHHF.

The chain is built from TRBV6-5 and TRBJ2-1, with a weak D call TRBD2 (5 bases). CDR3 length equals 12 residues. V lost 6 bases and J lost 9, with 12 bases in between. The V gene's germline CDR1 is MNHEY and CDR2 SVGAGI. CDR3 loop: CASSPVGGEQFF. CDR3 sequence (DNA): TGTGCCAGCAGCCCCGTCGGAGGTGAGCAGTTCTTC.

This clone was detected a few times. The gene calls are TRBV18 and TRBJ2-7; a weak D match, TRBD1 (6 bases). Germline V gene lookup returns CDR1 KGHSH and CDR2 LQKENI. This CDR3 has 14 amino acids. The V end was cut by 3 bases, the J end by 4 bases, with 13 bases between. The CDR3 sequence: CASSPQGYLYEQYF. The DNA of the CDR3 is TGTGCCAGCTCACCCCAGGGGTACCTTTACGAGCAGTACTTC.

This chain uses TRBV7-9 with TRBJ2-7, with 11 bases lining up with TRBD2. Trimming at V came to 5 bases and at J to 5 bases, leaving 8 bases not matched to a gene. The CDR3 is 15 amino acids. Germline assignment: CDR1 SEHNR and CDR2 FQNEAQ (reference sequence). The CDR3 DNA is TGTGCCAGCAGCCCACTAGCGGGGGTCGGGAACGAGCAGTACTTC. This codes for CASSPLAGVGNEQYF.